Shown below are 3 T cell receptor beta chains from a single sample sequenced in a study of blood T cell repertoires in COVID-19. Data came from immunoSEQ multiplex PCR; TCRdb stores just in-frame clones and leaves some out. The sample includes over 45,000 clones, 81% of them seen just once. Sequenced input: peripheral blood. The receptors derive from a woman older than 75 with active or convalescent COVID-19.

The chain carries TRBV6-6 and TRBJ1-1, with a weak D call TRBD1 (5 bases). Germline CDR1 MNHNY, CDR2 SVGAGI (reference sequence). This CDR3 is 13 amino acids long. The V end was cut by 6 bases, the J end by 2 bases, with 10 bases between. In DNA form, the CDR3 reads TGTGCCAGCAGCCGTCAGGGCAACACTGAAGCTTTCTTT. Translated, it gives CASSRQGNTEAFF.

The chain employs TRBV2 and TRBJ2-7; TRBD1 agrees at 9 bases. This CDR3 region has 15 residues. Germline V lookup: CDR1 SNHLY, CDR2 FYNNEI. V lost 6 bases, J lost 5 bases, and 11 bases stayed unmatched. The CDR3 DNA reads TGTGCCAGCAGACTAGGACAGGGGATCGTCCACGAGCAGTACTTC. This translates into CASRLGQGIVHEQYF.

CDR3 protein: CASSLESAGTTDTQYF. The CDR3 nucleotides are TGTGCCAGCAGCTTAGAATCTGCGGGGACCACAGATACGCAGTATTTT. The chain uses TRBV11-1 and TRBJ2-3, with D tentatively TRBD2 (6 bases). The germline V gene has CDR1 SGHAT and CDR2 FQDESV (reference sequence). The CDR3 runs 16 residues. The V gene lost 1 base and the J gene lost 2 bases, with 13 bases spanning the gap.